This TCR beta chain originates from a study of T cell responses to AZD1222 COVID-19 vaccine (dated by TCRdb to the early 2020s). A note on the overall study: AZD1222 recipients given second doses at about 4 weeks or at about 12 weeks were pooled, since spike-specific TCR depth and breadth were not found to differ between the two schedules. TCR sequencing was performed for about 250 trial participants, of whom about 210 were given two doses of AZD1222 and some 25 were given two doses of MenACWY control vaccine. Trial participants were enrolled by age into subgroups of 18-55, 56-69 and 70-plus years, and about 150, 27 and 61 TCR-sequenced participants, respectively, were included in these subgroups. General findings and caveats noted by the study authors: Conclusions about previously exposed vaccinees are limited, since just five or six AZD1222 recipients were seropositive for SARS-CoV-2 at baseline. Because no day 14 peak-response samples were available, repertoires were characterized only after the peak T cell response. Reportedly, almost half of the unique spike-specific TCRs recognized epitopes lying outside the regions that are mutated in the B.1.351 and B.1.1.7 variants. After two AZD1222 doses, spike-specific TCR breadth and depth were significantly higher than at day 0 and than in MenACWY recipients. Participants were mostly white British, with more females than males. The authors suggested clonal diversity may have been underestimated. The vaccine-associated CD4 TCRs covered the entire spike protein, and the dominant responses fell in regions 160-218 and 743-854. In the small 56-69-year group, the increase in depth fell short of significance, most likely because of low power.

The CDR3 regions of human TCRbeta chains were analyzed by immunosequencing. Per the authors' processing: TCRs in the repertoires were matched against a reference library of SARS-CoV-2-specific TCRs that had been generated with the MIRA antigen-specificity platform. Breadth was defined as the fraction of unique TCRs that were SARS-CoV-2-associated. Depth was defined as the fraction of total T cells that were SARS-CoV-2-associated. Using the MIRA data, each spike-specific TCR was assigned both to the spike region to which the TCR was reactive and to a CD4 or CD8 class. Log10-transformed breadth and depth values were compared by one-way ANOVA with Sidak's multiple comparisons tests. The table was pulled from immuneACCESS by TCRdb, which kept in-frame rearrangements only. Such tables lose some clones; where checked, under half of the loss comes from unresolved V genes, and the rest has no known cause. V, J and clone size were drawn from that table, and D and trimming were deduced from the DNA. The sample table lists roughly 100,000 clones, roughly 87% of them with a count of one. In total, the top ten clones hold around 1.5% of the sample.

Germline trimming: 6 bases from V, 8 bases from J; junction bases outside gene matches: 5. The CDR1 and CDR2 encoded by the germline V gene are MNHEY and SVGAGI. From the cysteine up to the phenylalanine, the CDR3 has a length of 12 residues. Only the CDR3 DNA stays, 36 bases, in frame from base 1. Details on this clone: This receptor's antigen is unknown. No base-level quality is on record; no much larger clone is a single base apart.

The time point label of this sample denotes: baseline before first vaccination. Vaccinee samples were obtained from the UK trials COV001 and COV002, which included a single-blind randomized controlled phase 2/3 trial of AZD1222 (ChAdOx1 nCoV-19) in healthy adults. Trial participant PBMC samples were collected at day 0 and day 28 after the second dose for TCRbeta chain sequencing. The TCR comes from an adult in good health. The material sequenced was peripheral blood, taken on day 0 of AZD1222 vaccination. The chain is assembled from TRBV6-5 and TRBJ1-1; the central 8 bases match TRBD1. The CDR3 reads CASRFGQGEAFF. The bases read TGTGCCAGCAGATTCGGACAGGGAGAAGCTTTCTTT.